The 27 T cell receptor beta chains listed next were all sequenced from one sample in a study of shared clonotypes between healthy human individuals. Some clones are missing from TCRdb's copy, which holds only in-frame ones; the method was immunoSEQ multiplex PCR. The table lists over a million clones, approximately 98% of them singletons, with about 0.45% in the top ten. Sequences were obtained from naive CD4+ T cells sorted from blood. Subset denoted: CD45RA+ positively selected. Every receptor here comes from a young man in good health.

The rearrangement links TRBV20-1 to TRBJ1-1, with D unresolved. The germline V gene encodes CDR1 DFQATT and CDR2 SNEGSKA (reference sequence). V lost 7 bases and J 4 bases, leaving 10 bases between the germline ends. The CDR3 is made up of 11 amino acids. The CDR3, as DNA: TGCAGTGTTGGTAGTTCCACTGAAGCTTTCTTT. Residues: CSVGSSTEAFF.

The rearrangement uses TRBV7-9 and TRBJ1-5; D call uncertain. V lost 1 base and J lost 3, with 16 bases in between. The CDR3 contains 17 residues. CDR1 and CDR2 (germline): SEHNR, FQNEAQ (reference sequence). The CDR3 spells CASSLVMAAPFNQPQHF. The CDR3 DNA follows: TGTGCCAGCAGCTTAGTTATGGCAGCCCCCTTCAATCAGCCCCAGCATTTT.

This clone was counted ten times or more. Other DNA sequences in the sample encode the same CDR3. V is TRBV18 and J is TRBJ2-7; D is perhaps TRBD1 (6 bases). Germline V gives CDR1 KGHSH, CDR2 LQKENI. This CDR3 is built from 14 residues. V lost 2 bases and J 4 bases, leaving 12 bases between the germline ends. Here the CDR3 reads CASSPKQGGYEQYF. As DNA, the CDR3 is TGTGCCAGCTCACCAAAACAGGGTGGTTACGAGCAGTACTTC.

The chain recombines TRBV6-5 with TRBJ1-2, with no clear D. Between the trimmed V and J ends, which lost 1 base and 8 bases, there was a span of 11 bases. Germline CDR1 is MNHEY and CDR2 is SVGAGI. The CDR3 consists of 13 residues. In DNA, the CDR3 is TGTGCCAGCAGTTACTTGACGGAGGAGGGCTACACCTTC. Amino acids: CASSYLTEEGYTF.

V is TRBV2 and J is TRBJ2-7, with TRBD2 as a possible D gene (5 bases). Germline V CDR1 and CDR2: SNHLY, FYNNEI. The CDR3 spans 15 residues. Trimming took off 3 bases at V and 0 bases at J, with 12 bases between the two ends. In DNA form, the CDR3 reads TGTGCCAGCAGTGAGCTGGCGGGTAGCTCCTACGAGCAGTACTTC. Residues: CASSELAGSSYEQYF.

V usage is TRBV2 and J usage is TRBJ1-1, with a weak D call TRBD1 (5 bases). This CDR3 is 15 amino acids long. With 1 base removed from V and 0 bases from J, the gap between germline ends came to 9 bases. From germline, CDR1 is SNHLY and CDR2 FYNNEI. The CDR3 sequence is CASSEGGAVNTEAFF. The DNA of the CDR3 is TGTGCCAGCAGTGAAGGGGGCGCGGTGAACACTGAAGCTTTCTTT.

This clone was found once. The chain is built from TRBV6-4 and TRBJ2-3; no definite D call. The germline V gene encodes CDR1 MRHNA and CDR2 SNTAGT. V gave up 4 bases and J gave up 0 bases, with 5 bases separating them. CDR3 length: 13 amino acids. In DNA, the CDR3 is TGTGCCAGCAGTGGGTCTAGCACAGATACGCAGTATTTT. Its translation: CASSGSSTDTQYF.

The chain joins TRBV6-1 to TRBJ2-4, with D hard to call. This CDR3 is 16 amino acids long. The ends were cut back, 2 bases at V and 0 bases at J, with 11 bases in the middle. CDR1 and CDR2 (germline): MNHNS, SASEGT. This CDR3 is CASSEFGSRAKNIQYF. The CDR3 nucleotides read TGTGCCAGCAGTGAATTTGGAAGTAGAGCCAAAAACATTCAGTACTTC.

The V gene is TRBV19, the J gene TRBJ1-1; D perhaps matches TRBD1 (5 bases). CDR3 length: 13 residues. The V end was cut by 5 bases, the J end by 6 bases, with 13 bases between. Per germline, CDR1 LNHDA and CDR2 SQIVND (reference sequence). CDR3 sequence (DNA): TGTGCCAGTAGTCGGCAGGGTAGTCCTGAAGCTTTCTTT. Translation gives CASSRQGSPEAFF.

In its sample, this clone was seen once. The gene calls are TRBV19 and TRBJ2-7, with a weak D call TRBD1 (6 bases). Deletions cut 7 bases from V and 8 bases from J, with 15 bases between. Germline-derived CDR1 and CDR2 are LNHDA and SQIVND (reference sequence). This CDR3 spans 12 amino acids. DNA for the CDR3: TGTGCCAGTACTACAGGGCACTTCAAGCAGTACTTC. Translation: CASTTGHFKQYF.

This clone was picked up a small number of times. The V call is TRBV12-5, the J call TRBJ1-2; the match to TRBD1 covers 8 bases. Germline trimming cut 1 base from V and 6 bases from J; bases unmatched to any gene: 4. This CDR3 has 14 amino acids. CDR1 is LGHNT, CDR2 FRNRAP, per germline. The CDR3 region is CASGLGQGRNGYTF. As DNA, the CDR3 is TGTGCTAGTGGTTTGGGACAGGGGAGGAATGGCTACACCTTC.

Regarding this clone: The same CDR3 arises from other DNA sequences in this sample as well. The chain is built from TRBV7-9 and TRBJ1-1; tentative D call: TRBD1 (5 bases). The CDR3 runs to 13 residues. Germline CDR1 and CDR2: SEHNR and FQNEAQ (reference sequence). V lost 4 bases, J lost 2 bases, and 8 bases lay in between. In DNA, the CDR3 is TGTGCCAGCAGCTCAACAGGTAACACTGAAGCTTTCTTT. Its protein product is CASSSTGNTEAFF.

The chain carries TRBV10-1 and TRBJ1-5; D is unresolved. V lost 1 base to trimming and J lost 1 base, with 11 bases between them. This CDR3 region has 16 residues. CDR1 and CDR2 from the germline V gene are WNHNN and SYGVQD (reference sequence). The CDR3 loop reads CASSELFIVSNQPQHF. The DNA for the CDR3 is TGCGCCAGCAGTGAGTTGTTTATAGTGAGCAATCAGCCCCAGCATTTT.

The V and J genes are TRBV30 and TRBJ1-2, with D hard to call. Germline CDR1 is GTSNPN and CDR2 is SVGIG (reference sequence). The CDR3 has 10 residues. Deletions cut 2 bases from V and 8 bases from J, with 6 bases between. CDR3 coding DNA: TGTGCCTGGAGTTGGGAGGGCTACACCTTC. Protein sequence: CAWSWEGYTF.

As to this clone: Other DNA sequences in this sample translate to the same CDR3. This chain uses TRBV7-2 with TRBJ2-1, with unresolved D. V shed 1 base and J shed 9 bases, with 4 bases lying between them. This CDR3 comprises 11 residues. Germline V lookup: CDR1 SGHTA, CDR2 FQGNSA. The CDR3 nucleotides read TGTGCCAGCAGCTTAGATCTTGAGCAGTTCTTC. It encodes CASSLDLEQFF.

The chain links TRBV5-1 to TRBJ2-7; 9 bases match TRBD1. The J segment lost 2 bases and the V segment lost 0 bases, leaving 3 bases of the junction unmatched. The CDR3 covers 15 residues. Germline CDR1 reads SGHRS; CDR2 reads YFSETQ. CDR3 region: CASSLGGTGPYEQYF. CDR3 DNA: TGCGCCAGCAGCTTGGGCGGGACAGGGCCCTACGAGCAGTACTTC.

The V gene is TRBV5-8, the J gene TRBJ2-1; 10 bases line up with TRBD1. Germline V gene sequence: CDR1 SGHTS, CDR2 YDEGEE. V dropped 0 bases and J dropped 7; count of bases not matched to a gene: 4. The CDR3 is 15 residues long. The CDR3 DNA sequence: TGTGCCAGCAGCTTGGGACAGGGGGCCTTAAATGAGCAGTTCTTC. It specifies CASSLGQGALNEQFF. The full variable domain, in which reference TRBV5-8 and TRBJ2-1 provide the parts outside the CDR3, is EAGVTQSPTHLIKTRGQQATLRCSPISGHTSVYWYQQALGLGLQFLLWYDEGEERNRGNFPPRFSGRQFPNYSSELNVNALELEDSALYLCASSLGQGALNEQFFGPGTRLTVL.

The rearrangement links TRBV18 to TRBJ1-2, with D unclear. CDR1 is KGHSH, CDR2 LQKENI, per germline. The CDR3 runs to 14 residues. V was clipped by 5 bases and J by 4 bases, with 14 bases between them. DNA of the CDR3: TGTGCCAGCTCAGAACCAGAGCGTCTCTATGGCTACACCTTC. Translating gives CASSEPERLYGYTF.

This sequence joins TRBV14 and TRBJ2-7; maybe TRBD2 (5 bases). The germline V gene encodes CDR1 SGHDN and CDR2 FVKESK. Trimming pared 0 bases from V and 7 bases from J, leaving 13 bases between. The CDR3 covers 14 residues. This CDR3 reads CASSQDPASREQYF. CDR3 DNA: TGTGCCAGCAGCCAAGATCCGGCTAGCAGGGAGCAGTACTTC.

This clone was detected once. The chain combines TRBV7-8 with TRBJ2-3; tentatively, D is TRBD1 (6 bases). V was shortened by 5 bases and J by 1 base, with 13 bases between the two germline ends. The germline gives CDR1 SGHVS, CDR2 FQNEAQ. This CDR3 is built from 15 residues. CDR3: CASSPGKGGTDTQYF. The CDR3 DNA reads TGTGCCAGCAGCCCCGGTAAGGGGGGCACAGATACGCAGTATTTT.

CDR3 region: CASMASGYNEQFF. CDR3 DNA sequence: TGTGCCAGCATGGCTAGCGGTTACAATGAGCAGTTCTTC. The chain employs TRBV2 and TRBJ2-1, with 7 bases fitting TRBD2. Germline V gene lookup returns CDR1 SNHLY and CDR2 FYNNEI. After removal of 7 bases from V and 4 bases from J, the junction contained 4 bases not matched to a gene. CDR3 size: 13 residues.

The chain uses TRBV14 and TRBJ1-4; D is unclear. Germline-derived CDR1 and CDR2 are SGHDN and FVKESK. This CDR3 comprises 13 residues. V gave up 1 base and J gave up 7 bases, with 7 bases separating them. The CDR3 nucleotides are TGTGCCAGCAGCCAAGGGATTCCTGAAAAACTGTTTTTT. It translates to CASSQGIPEKLFF.

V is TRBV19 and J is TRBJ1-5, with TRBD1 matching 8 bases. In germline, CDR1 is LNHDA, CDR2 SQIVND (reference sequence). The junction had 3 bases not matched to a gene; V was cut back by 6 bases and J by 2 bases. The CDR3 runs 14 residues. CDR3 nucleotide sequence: TGTGCCAGTAGGGGGACAGGTGGCAATCAGCCCCAGCATTTT. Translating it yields CASRGTGGNQPQHF.

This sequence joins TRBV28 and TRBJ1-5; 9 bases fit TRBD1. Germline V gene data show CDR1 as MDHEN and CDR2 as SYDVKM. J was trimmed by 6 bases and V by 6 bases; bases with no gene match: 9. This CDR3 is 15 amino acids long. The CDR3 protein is CASRPGQGEAQPQHF. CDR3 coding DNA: TGTGCCAGCAGACCGGGACAGGGAGAGGCTCAGCCCCAGCATTTT.

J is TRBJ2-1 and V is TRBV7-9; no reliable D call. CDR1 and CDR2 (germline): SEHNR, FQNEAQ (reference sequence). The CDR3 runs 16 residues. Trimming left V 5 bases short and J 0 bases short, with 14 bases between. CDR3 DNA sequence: TGTGCCAGCAGCCCCGGCGGCGCGAGCTCCTACAATGAGCAGTTCTTC. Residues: CASSPGGASSYNEQFF.

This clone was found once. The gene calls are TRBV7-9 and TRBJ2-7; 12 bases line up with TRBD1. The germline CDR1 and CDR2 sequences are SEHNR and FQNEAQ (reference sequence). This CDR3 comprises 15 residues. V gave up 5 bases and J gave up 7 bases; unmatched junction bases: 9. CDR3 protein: CASSPLGTGGFEQYF. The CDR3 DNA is TGTGCCAGCAGCCCGCTGGGGACAGGGGGCTTTGAGCAGTACTTC.

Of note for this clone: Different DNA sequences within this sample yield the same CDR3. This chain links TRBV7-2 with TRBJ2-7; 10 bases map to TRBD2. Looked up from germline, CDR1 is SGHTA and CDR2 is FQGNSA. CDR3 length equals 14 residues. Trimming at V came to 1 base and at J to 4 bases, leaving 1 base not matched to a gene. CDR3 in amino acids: CASSLEAGGYEQYF. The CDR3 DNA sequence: TGTGCCAGCAGCTTAGAAGCGGGAGGGTACGAGCAGTACTTC.